Ten or more counts support the clone carrying this T cell receptor (beta chain). Per germline, CDR1 SGHVS and CDR2 FQNEAQ. This CDR3 has 16 amino acids. The V segment lost 1 base and the J segment 4 bases; nucleotides outside the gene matches: 6. The data were obtained in a study of T cells in Graves' hyperthyroidism and ophthalmopathy. RNA transcripts yielded amplified TCR beta CDR3 regions. An initial round of RT-PCR targeting the TCR CDR3 relied on the HTBI primer set. TCRdb re-called the multiplex PCR reads through MiXCR, storing one row per CDR3 protein. The sample contains 300,000 to 450,000 distinct CDR3 sequences, about 15% of which appear only once.

Source material: blood. The sequence derives from a woman between 18 and 29 years old with Graves' hyperthyroidism that later progressed to Graves' ophthalmopathy. This chain uses TRBV7-8 with TRBJ2-7, with 11 bases that match TRBD2. The CDR3 DNA reads as TGTGCCAGCAGCTTAGTGGGGTCTAGCGGGAGGTACGAGCAGTACTTC. Translating it yields CASSLVGSSGRYEQYF.